This record looks at one T cell receptor beta chain sequence and its context. Its antigen is unknown. Data came from immunoSEQ multiplex PCR; TCRdb stores just in-frame clones and leaves some out. The repertoire includes 150,000 to 200,000 clones, 90% to 95% of them detected once, and around 0.96% sits in the top ten. The data are from a study of T cell responses to AZD1222 COVID-19 vaccine. Study at large: Whether given at about 4 or about 12 weeks, second doses were pooled. Broader study findings: No repertoire was sampled before or during the peak T cell response, only after it. Unmutated variant regions reportedly attract nearly half of all spike-specific TCRs. It was only a handful of AZD1222 recipients who were seropositive at baseline.

The sequencing used peripheral blood, collected on day 0 of AZD1222 vaccination. The sequence was collected from an adult in good health.

The CDR3 DNA sequence: TGTGCCAGCTCACCCGCTAACCCCACAGATACGCAGTATTTT. Translating it yields CASSPANPTDTQYF. The V call is TRBV18, the J call TRBJ2-3, with D uncertain. Deletions cut 3 bases from V and 2 bases from J, with 9 bases between. In germline, CDR1 is KGHSH, CDR2 LQKENI. The CDR3 is 14 residues long.